The sequence of this T cell receptor (beta chain) was determined in a study of cytomegalovirus exposure and HLA in healthy donors. Amplification used 60 Vbeta primers and 13 Jbeta primers. Using immunoSEQ multiplex PCR, the repertoire was profiled, and TCRdb retains in-frame clones only, with some absent. The table lists around 99,000 clones, 60% to 75% of them singletons. The donors comprised healthy bone marrow donors. The V gene lost 4 bases and the J gene lost 0 bases, with 13 bases spanning the gap. The CDR3 is made up of 17 amino acids. Per the germline V gene, CDR1 is MNHEY and CDR2 is SMNVEV (reference sequence). For this clone: Its matching antigen is unknown.

Study-wide results and limits: V- and J-gene trimming in TCR beta was tied to a missense DCLRE1C variant by an analysis performed later. Overall, roughly 150 TCR beta chains were annotated as cytomegalovirus-associated.

This receptor was obtained from a man aged 30-40 years in good health and CMV-seronegative. Sequenced: PBMCs. V gene TRBV27 combines with J gene TRBJ2-6; possibly TRBD1 for D (6 bases). The CDR3, as DNA: TGTGCCAGCAGTTATGGGACAAGATTCTCTGGGGCCAACGTCCTGACTTTC. It translates to CASSYGTRFSGANVLTF.